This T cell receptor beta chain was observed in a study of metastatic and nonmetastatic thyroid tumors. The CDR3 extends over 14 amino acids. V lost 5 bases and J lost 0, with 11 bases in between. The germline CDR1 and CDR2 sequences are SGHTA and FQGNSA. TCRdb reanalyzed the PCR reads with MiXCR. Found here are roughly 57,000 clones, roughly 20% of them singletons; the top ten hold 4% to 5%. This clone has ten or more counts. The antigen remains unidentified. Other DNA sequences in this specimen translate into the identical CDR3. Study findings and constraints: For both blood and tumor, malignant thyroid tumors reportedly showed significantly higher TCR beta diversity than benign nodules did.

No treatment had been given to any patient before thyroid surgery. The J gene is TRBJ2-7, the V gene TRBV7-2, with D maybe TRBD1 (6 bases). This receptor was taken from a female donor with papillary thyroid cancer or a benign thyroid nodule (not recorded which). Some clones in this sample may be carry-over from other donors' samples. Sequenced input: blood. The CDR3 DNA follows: TGTGCCAGCAGCGGGGGCACAGTCTCCTACGAGCAGTACTTC. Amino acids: CASSGGTVSYEQYF. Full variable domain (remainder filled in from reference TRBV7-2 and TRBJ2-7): GAGVSQSPSNKVTEKGKDVELRCDPISGHTALYWYRQSLGQGLEFLIYFQGNSAPDKSGLPSDRFSAERTGGSVSTLTIQRTQQEDSAVYLCASSGGTVSYEQYFGPGTRLTVT.